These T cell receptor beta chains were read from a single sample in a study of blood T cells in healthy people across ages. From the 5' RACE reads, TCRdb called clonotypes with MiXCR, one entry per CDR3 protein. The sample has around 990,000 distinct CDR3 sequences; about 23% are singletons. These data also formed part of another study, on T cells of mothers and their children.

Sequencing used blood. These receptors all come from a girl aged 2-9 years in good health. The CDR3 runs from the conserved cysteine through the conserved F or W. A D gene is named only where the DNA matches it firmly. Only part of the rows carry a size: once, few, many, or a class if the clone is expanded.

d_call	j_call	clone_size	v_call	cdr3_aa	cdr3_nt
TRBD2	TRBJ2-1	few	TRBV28	CASSTGGGGRADEQFF	TGTGCCAGCAGTACCGGAGGTGGCGGGAGGGCGGATGAGCAGTTCTTC
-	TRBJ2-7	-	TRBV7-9	CASSLGFEWADEQYF	TGTGCCAGCAGCTTAGGATTTGAGTGGGCCGACGAGCAGTACTTC
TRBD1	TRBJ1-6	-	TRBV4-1	CASSQAGQGAGIWNSPLHF	TGCGCCAGCAGCCAAGCGGGACAGGGGGCCGGAATTTGGAATTCACCCCTCCACTTT
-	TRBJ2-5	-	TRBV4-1	CASSQLITSTYGQYF	TGCGCCAGCAGCCAATTAATAACTAGTACCTACGGGCAGTACTTC
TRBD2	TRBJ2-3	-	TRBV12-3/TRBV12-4	CASNPLAGGIDTQYF	TGTGCCAGCAACCCTCTAGCGGGGGGTATCGATACGCAGTATTTT
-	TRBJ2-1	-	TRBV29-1	CSVPRAGSSYNEQFF	TGCAGCGTCCCCCGGGCGGGTAGCTCCTACAATGAGCAGTTCTTC
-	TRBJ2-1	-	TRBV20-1	CSARRISYNEQFF	TGCAGTGCTAGGCGCATCTCCTACAATGAGCAGTTCTTC
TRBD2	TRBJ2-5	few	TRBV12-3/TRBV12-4	CASSRITSGRTQETQYF	TGTGCCAGCAGCAGAATCACTAGCGGGAGGACCCAAGAGACCCAGTACTTC
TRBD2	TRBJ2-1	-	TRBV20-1	CSASLAGGSSYNEQFF	TGCAGTGCTAGCCTAGCGGGGGGCAGCTCCTACAATGAGCAGTTCTTC
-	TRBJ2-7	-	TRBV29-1	CSVRTGRNYEQYF	TGCAGCGTTAGAACGGGACGGAACTACGAGCAGTACTTC
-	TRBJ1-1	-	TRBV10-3	CAISGQTTNTEAFF	TGTGCCATCAGTGGACAAACAACGAACACTGAAGCTTTCTTT
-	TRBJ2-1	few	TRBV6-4	CASSDWALNRQFF	TGTGCCAGCAGTGACTGGGCACTCAATCGGCAGTTCTTC
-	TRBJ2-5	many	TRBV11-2	CASSLEFSRLETQYF	TGTGCCAGCAGCTTAGAGTTCAGTCGGTTGGAGACCCAGTACTTC
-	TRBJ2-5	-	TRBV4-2	CASSQAWSQETQYF	TGTGCCAGCAGCCAAGCTTGGTCACAAGAGACCCAGTACTTC
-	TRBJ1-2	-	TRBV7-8	CASSLTGLGYTF	TGTGCCAGCAGCCTCACTGGATTGGGCTACACCTTC
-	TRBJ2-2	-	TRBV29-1	CSVELVGELFF	TGCAGCGTCGAACTGGTCGGGGAGCTGTTTTTT
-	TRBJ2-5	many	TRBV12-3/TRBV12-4	CASSLSGSQETQYF	TGTGCCAGCAGTTTATCGGGAAGCCAAGAGACCCAGTACTTC
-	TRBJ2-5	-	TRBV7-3	CASSLTARGHETQYF	TGTGCCAGCAGCTTAACGGCACGGGGTCACGAGACCCAGTACTTC
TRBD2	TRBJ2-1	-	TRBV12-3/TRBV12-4	CASTPAGGSPYNEQFF	TGTGCCAGCACACCAGCGGGGGGGTCACCATACAATGAGCAGTTCTTC
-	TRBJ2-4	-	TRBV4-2	CASSLSFQAKNIQYF	TGTGCCAGCAGCCTCTCATTCCAAGCCAAAAACATTCAGTACTTC